Below are 25 T cell receptor beta chains sequenced from a single sample in a study of T cell changes during pregnancy in multiple sclerosis. TCRdb's copy holds only in-frame clones and misses some; the assay was immunoSEQ multiplex PCR. The sample includes 45,000 to 65,000 clones, roughly 94% of them seen just once. The input for sequencing was CD8+ T cells from peripheral blood mononuclear cells, taken in the third trimester of pregnancy. These receptors all stem from a female donor with multiple sclerosis, enrolled in a pregnancy study.

The V and J genes are TRBV6-6 and TRBJ2-7; TRBD2 might be the D (5 bases). The CDR3 is 15 residues long. Germline V gene lookup returns CDR1 MNHNY and CDR2 SVGAGI (reference sequence). Trimming cost V 5 bases and J 3 bases, with 17 bases left between them. The CDR3 region is CASSDRELPLYEQYF. In nucleotides, the CDR3 is TGTGCCAGCAGTGACCGGGAATTACCCCTCTACGAGCAGTACTTC.

DNA for the CDR3: TGTGCCAGCAGTTGGAGGGGGGGTCGCACTGAAGCTTTCTTT. The encoded protein is CASSWRGGRTEAFF. The rearrangement uses TRBV28 and TRBJ1-1, with D possibly TRBD1 on 6 matching bases. The CDR3 has 14 amino acids. V dropped 4 bases and J dropped 4 bases, with 13 bases sitting between them. CDR1 is MDHEN and CDR2 is SYDVKM in the germline V gene.

This clone was recorded once. V and J are TRBV19 and TRBJ2-1; the match to TRBD2 covers 7 bases. This CDR3 has 14 amino acids. Per germline, CDR1 LNHDA and CDR2 SQIVND (reference sequence). V lost 7 bases and J lost 2; bases outside the gene matches: 5. The CDR3 sequence is CASTSGRAYNEQFF. In DNA, the CDR3 is TGTGCCAGTACCAGTGGGAGGGCCTACAATGAGCAGTTCTTC.

This chain connects TRBV4-1 to TRBJ2-7, with 9 bases fitting TRBD1. The V gene end was trimmed by 4 bases and the J gene end by 3 bases; junction bases not matched to a gene: 7. The CDR3 covers 15 residues. Germline CDR1 is MGHRA and CDR2 is YSYEKL. The CDR3 coding sequence is TGCGCCAGCAGCCTACGGGACAGGGATAGCTACGAGCAGTACTTC. The encoded protein is CASSLRDRDSYEQYF.

CDR3 bases: TGCGCCAGCAGCCAAGTCGACAGTGGTCGCCCCCTCCACTTT. It yields the protein CASSQVDSGRPLHF. The rearrangement joins TRBV4-1 to TRBJ1-6, with a weak D call TRBD1 (5 bases). The CDR3 consists of 14 residues. Trimming pared 1 base from V and 13 bases from J, leaving 14 bases between. Germline V lookup: CDR1 MGHRA, CDR2 YSYEKL.

V is TRBV4-1 and J is TRBJ2-6; 9 nucleotides agree with TRBD2. V lost 4 bases to trimming and J lost 3 bases; unmatched junction nucleotides: 10. The CDR3 has 18 residues. CDR1 MGHRA and CDR2 YSYEKL come from the germline V gene. CDR3 loop: CASSPQSSGSIGANVLTF. CDR3 DNA sequence: TGCGCCAGCAGCCCCCAAAGTAGCGGGAGTATTGGGGCCAACGTCCTGACTTTC.

This clone was recorded once. The V gene is TRBV7-9, the J gene TRBJ2-1; 12 bases align to TRBD2. The V segment lost 8 bases and the J segment 6 bases; nucleotides outside the gene matches: 2. The CDR3 totals 13 residues. Germline V gene data show CDR1 as SEHNR and CDR2 as FQNEAQ (reference sequence). As DNA, the CDR3 is TGTGCCAGCCCGACTAGCGGGAGCAATGAGCAGTTCTTC. It yields the protein CASPTSGSNEQFF.

This chain connects TRBV7-2 to TRBJ2-5; TRBD1 matches 8 bases. The V gene's germline CDR1 is SGHTA and CDR2 FQGNSA. J gave up 5 bases and V 1 base, and 15 bases lay outside the gene matches. The CDR3 consists of 18 residues. The CDR3 DNA is TGTGCCAGCAGCTTAGACCCCCTGGGCAGGGGGCATCGGGAGACCCAGTACTTC. Translating it yields CASSLDPLGRGHRETQYF.

The rearrangement uses TRBV2 and TRBJ2-2; TRBD1 matches at 9 bases. CDR3 length: 13 residues. The V segment lost 7 bases and the J segment 6 bases; nucleotides outside the gene matches: 3. Per the germline V gene, CDR1 is SNHLY and CDR2 is FYNNEI. DNA for the CDR3: TGTGCCAGCATACGACAGGGGGCCGGGGAGCTGTTTTTT. As protein: CASIRQGAGELFF.

The chain couples TRBV2 to TRBJ1-6; 7 bases are a match to TRBD1. V was clipped by 1 base and J by 7 bases; unmatched bases: 7. The CDR3 length is 16 residues. Germline CDR1 reads SNHLY; CDR2 reads FYNNEI. In DNA, the CDR3 is TGTGCCAGCAGTGAAGTGTGGGGACAGAACAATTCACCCCTCCACTTT. Translated: CASSEVWGQNNSPLHF. Full variable domain (missing parts from reference TRBV2 and TRBJ1-6): EPEVTQTPSHQVTQMGQEVILRCVPISNHLYFYWYRQILGQKVEFLVSFYNNEISEKSEIFDDQFSVERPDGSNFTLKIRSTKLEDSAMYFCASSEVWGQNNSPLHFGNGTRLTVT.

The chain employs TRBV5-6 and TRBJ2-3; 11 bases are a match to TRBD2. V lost 4 bases, J lost 2 bases, and 6 bases stayed unmatched. The CDR3 is made up of 16 amino acids. Germline CDR1 SGHDT, CDR2 YYEEEE. The CDR3 DNA follows: TGTGCCAGCAGCCCGGGACTAGCGGAGATCACAGATACGCAGTATTTT. Translating it yields CASSPGLAEITDTQYF.

V and J are TRBV6-5 and TRBJ1-2; D possibly corresponds to TRBD1 (6 bases). The V gene's germline CDR1 is MNHEY and CDR2 SVGAGI. CDR3 size: 14 residues. The V end was cut by 1 base, the J end by 4 bases, with 10 bases between. CDR3 protein: CASSYWGRGYGYTF. CDR3 DNA: TGTGCCAGCAGTTACTGGGGGCGCGGCTATGGCTACACCTTC.

V and J are TRBV7-9 and TRBJ2-7; TRBD2 aligns across 7 bases. J gave up 5 bases and V 1 base, and 8 bases lay outside the gene matches. The CDR3 extends over 15 amino acids. Germline values: CDR1 SEHNR, CDR2 FQNEAQ (reference sequence). The CDR3 coding sequence is TGTGCCAGCAGCTTAGGGGCGGGAGCACTCAACGAGCAGTACTTC. Amino acids: CASSLGAGALNEQYF.

As DNA, the CDR3 is TGTGCCAGCAGTTCCCAGGGGACTGGAAACACCATATATTTT. Translation: CASSSQGTGNTIYF. This chain uses TRBV6-5 with TRBJ1-3; weak D call: TRBD1 (6 bases). The germline gives CDR1 MNHEY, CDR2 SVGAGI. Trimming pared 4 bases from V and 2 bases from J, leaving 9 bases between. The CDR3 contains 14 residues.

Of note for this clone: Other DNA variants within this sample encode the same CDR3. The rearrangement uses TRBV19 and TRBJ1-5, with D unclear. CDR1 and CDR2 (germline): LNHDA, SQIVND (reference sequence). The CDR3 has 14 residues. Trimming removed 2 bases from V and 4 bases from J, with 9 bases in between. CDR3 region: CASSIRDSNQPQHF. CDR3 bases: TGTGCCAGTAGTATACGGGATTCTAATCAGCCCCAGCATTTT.

The chain combines TRBV6-1 with TRBJ1-1; the match to TRBD1 covers 12 bases. The CDR3 has 14 amino acids. CDR1 is MNHNS and CDR2 is SASEGT in the germline V gene. V gave up 3 bases and J gave up 4 bases; unmatched junction bases: 0. CDR3 DNA sequence: TGTGCCAGCAGTGAGGGACAGGGGGCCACTGAAGCTTTCTTT. It yields the protein CASSEGQGATEAFF.

This clone showed up just once. The gene calls are TRBV5-1 and TRBJ2-2; 10 bases line up with TRBD2. V lost 2 bases and J lost 3; bases outside the gene matches: 7. Germline V gives CDR1 SGHRS, CDR2 YFSETQ. The CDR3 has 17 residues. The CDR3 sequence is CASSLAGGLGDTGELFF. DNA of the CDR3: TGCGCCAGCAGCTTAGCGGGAGGGCTGGGTGACACCGGGGAGCTGTTTTTT.

The chain uses TRBV6-1 and TRBJ2-1, with D possibly being TRBD2 (5 bases). The CDR3 runs 12 residues. Germline CDR1 is MNHNS and CDR2 is SASEGT. With 1 base removed from V and 7 bases from J, the gap between germline ends came to 5 bases. The CDR3 sequence is CASSEGRNEQFF. The CDR3 DNA reads as TGTGCCAGCAGTGAAGGGAGGAATGAGCAGTTCTTC.

The gene calls are TRBV5-4 and TRBJ2-7; 7 bases map to TRBD1. Trimming at V came to 0 bases and at J to 4 bases, leaving 4 bases not matched to a gene. CDR1 SGHNT and CDR2 YYREEE come from the germline V gene (reference sequence). The CDR3 runs to 14 residues. The CDR3 spells CASSLAGTDYEQYF. CDR3 bases: TGTGCCAGCAGCTTGGCCGGGACAGATTACGAGCAGTACTTC. The whole variable domain, remainder taken from reference TRBV5-4 and TRBJ2-7, is ETGVTQSPTHLIKTRGQQVTLRCSSQSGHNTVSWYQQALGQGPQFIFQYYREEENGRGNFPPRFSGLQFPNYSSELNVNALELDDSALYLCASSLAGTDYEQYFGPGTRLTVT.

The rearrangement uses TRBV11-2 and TRBJ2-3; 8 bases agree with TRBD2. There are 15 residues in the CDR3. Per germline, CDR1 SGHAT and CDR2 FQNNGV. Unmatched junction bases numbered 9, after V lost 4 bases and J lost 6 bases. The CDR3 region is CASSSPGLGVDTQYF. The CDR3 nucleotides are TGTGCCAGCAGCTCACCGGGACTAGGCGTCGATACGCAGTATTTT.

This clone has only one observation. The gene calls are TRBV5-1 and TRBJ2-3; possible D gene TRBD2, 6 bases. The CDR3 spans 16 residues. The germline V gene has CDR1 SGHRS and CDR2 YFSETQ. V dropped 0 bases and J dropped 1 base, with 12 bases sitting between them. CDR3 coding DNA: TGCGCCAGCAGCTTGGCGACGGGAGAAGGCACAGATACGCAGTATTTT. Translation: CASSLATGEGTDTQYF.

On this clone itself: This is likely a read error, given that the CDR3 carries no conserved phenylalanine or tryptophan at its end. The DNA is omitted, as the CDR3 cannot be located on it reliably, and the CDR3 follows TCRdb's listing. The V and J genes are TRBV21-1 and TRBJ2-4; TRBD2 was called by the table and not checked on the DNA. TRBV21-1 is annotated as a pseudogene. The CDR3 extends over 9 residues, inclusive of both ends. CDR3 residues: CASPLAPFR.

This chain uses TRBV5-1 with TRBJ2-7, with 11 nucleotides matching TRBD2. Germline V lookup: CDR1 SGHRS, CDR2 YFSETQ. The V segment lost 0 bases and the J segment 2 bases; nucleotides outside the gene matches: 1. The CDR3 contains 15 residues. CDR3 residues: CASSLGLAGTYEQYF. The CDR3 bases are TGCGCCAGCAGCTTGGGACTAGCGGGAACCTACGAGCAGTACTTC.

As concerns this clone: The junction and the germline gene differ at one end; a read error may be behind it. The rearrangement uses TRBV4-1 and TRBJ2-7; D uncertain. This CDR3 has 15 residues. The germline gives CDR1 MGHRA, CDR2 YSYEKL. This chain's CDR3 is CASGQDLGTTYEQYF. The CDR3 nucleotides read TGCGCCAGCGGCCAAGATCTTGGCACTACCTACGAGCAGTACTTC.

The V gene is TRBV7-4, the J gene TRBJ1-2; possible D gene TRBD1, 5 bases. Trimming shortened V by 1 base and J by 3 bases, and 12 bases separated the two germline ends. CDR1 is SGHVT and CDR2 is SQSDAQ in the germline V gene. The CDR3 has 15 residues. The DNA of the CDR3 is TGTGCCAGCAGCTTAGTGCAGGGAAGCGACTATGGCTACACCTTC. This gives the protein CASSLVQGSDYGYTF.